Listed below are T cell receptor beta chains from one sample, sequenced in a study of radiation and T cells in renal cell carcinoma. Sequencing used immunoSEQ multiplex PCR; TCRdb keeps in-frame clones, though not all of them. The sample lists 150,000 or so clones; approximately 91% were seen once. The sequences come from blood, collected from a patient whose treatment included radiotherapy and nephrectomy. These receptors were taken from a woman aged 50 to 60 with renal cell carcinoma. Each CDR3 is given without its conserved first and last residue.

>TRBJ1-2|TRBV5-1
ASSGDYGYT
>TRBJ1-2|TRBV5-1
ASSLNREVYGYT
>TRBJ1-2|TRBV19
ASSHSGTGGNYGYT
>TRBJ1-1|TRBV6-1
ASSVWGNEAF
>TRBJ1-1|TRBV30
AWGPGRTEAF
>TRBJ2-1|TRBV2
ASSEGGQGWDEQF
>TRBJ1-2|TRBV30
AWSGQGENYGYT
>TRBJ1-2|TRBV5-1
ASSGGPGDYGYT
>TRBJ2-1|TRBV4-3
ASSQDRLNEQF
>-|TRBV30
AWSLRAYEQY
>TRBJ1-2|TRBV29-1
SVRVSTNYGYT
>TRBJ1-2|TRBV5-4
ASSLATGHLGDGYT
>TRBJ2-3|TRBV29-1
SVVGAYYTQY
>TRBJ2-5|TRBV9
ASSVGLAGFQETQY
>TRBJ1-6|TRBV5-1
ASSLGNNNSPLH
>TRBJ1-5|TRBV6-1
ASSEAWVSQPQH
>TRBJ1-4|TRBV2
ASSTRQGGEKLF
>TRBJ1-1|TRBV5-5
ASAGHQNTEAF
>TRBJ2-5|TRBV7-2
ASSLERKTQY
>TRBJ2-1|TRBV5-1
ASSTGRIPYNEQF
>TRBJ2-5|TRBV5-1
ASSFEETQY
>TRBJ2-5|TRBV21-1
ASYRTGRQRGEEETQY
>TRBJ2-3|TRBV7-9
ASSLRLHTDTQY
>TRBJ2-1|TRBV19
ASSLGRGGYNEQF
>TRBJ1-5|TRBV2
ASSAMGQGNQPQH
>TRBJ2-7|TRBV18
ASSPGTERAYEQY
>TRBJ1-2|TRBV13
ASSATKGASGYT
>TRBJ2-4|TRBV5-4
ASSGDRVTLQY
>TRBJ2-5|TRBV19
ASSKDRGQETQY